The 25 T cell receptor beta chains reported below all come from one sample, sequenced in a study of cytomegalovirus exposure and HLA in healthy donors. It was with 60 Vbeta and 13 Jbeta primers that the PCR ran. This table comes from immunoSEQ multiplex PCR, and its TCRdb copy is limited to in-frame clones, with some not included. The table shows 60,000 or so clones, with more than 60% occurring only once. The sequenced material came from PBMCs. The receptors derive from a woman aged 40 to 50 in good health and CMV-seropositive.

The sample holds a few counts of this clone. The rearrangement uses TRBV13 and TRBJ2-1, with a tentative D call TRBD2 (5 bases). V was shortened by 3 bases and J by 8 bases, with 8 bases between the two germline ends. The length of the CDR3 is 12 residues. Germline CDR1 and CDR2: PRHDT and FYEKMQ (reference sequence). CDR3 sequence (DNA): TGTGCCAGCAGCTTGAGGGCCCATGAGCAGTTCTTC. As protein: CASSLRAHEQFF.

The rearrangement links TRBV5-1 to TRBJ2-7; 11 bases are a match to TRBD1. CDR1 SGHRS and CDR2 YFSETQ come from the germline V gene. The CDR3 has 14 residues. V lost 4 bases, J lost 9 bases, and 9 bases stayed unmatched. This CDR3 reads CASSQGQGALGQYF. CDR3 DNA: TGCGCCAGCAGCCAAGGACAGGGGGCGCTTGGGCAGTACTTC.

The rearrangement links TRBV5-1 to TRBJ2-3; 7 bases map to TRBD1. This CDR3 region has 16 residues. Germline CDR1 SGHRS, CDR2 YFSETQ. J lost 2 bases, V lost 5 bases, and 11 bases had no gene match. The CDR3 nucleotides are TGCGCCAGCAGTCGATTTACAGGGGACCACACAGATACGCAGTATTTT. This codes for CASSRFTGDHTDTQYF.

The V gene is TRBV4-2, the J gene TRBJ1-5, with D hard to call. V was shortened by 0 bases and J by 5 bases, with 11 bases between the two germline ends. This CDR3 spans 15 amino acids. Germline V gene lookup returns CDR1 LGHNA and CDR2 YNFKEQ. For the CDR3, the DNA is TGTGCCAGCAGCCAAGATTTGTTTTCGGATCAGCCCCAGCATTTT. This sequence encodes CASSQDLFSDQPQHF.

This clone has just a few counts. V is TRBV15 and J is TRBJ1-5; no clear D gene. Germline CDR1 LNHNV, CDR2 YYDKDF (reference sequence). This CDR3 has 15 residues. V dropped 0 bases and J dropped 10 bases, with 16 bases sitting between them. The CDR3, as DNA: TGTGCCACCAGCAGAGATCTAGCCGTCTCGGGCCCCCAGCATTTT. This gives the protein CATSRDLAVSGPQHF. The complete variable domain, with remaining parts taken from reference TRBV15 and TRBJ1-5, reads DAMVIQNPRYQVTQFGKPVTLSCSQTLNHNVMYWYQQKSSQAPKLLFHYYDKDFNNEADTPDNFQSRRPNTSFCFLDIRSPGLGDTAMYLCATSRDLAVSGPQHFGDGTRLSIL.

As concerns this clone: Other DNA sequences in the sample encode the same CDR3. This rearrangement joins TRBV6-5 to TRBJ2-1, with D possibly TRBD2 on 5 matching bases. CDR1 MNHEY and CDR2 SVGAGI come from the germline V gene. V lost 3 bases and J 2 bases, leaving 11 bases between the germline ends. The CDR3 sequence is 15 residues long. The DNA for the CDR3 is TGTGCCAGCAGTTATCTAGCCTCAACCTACAATGAGCAGTTCTTC. Amino acid sequence: CASSYLASTYNEQFF.

The rearrangement uses TRBV7-2 and TRBJ2-7; D is ambiguous. V gave up 1 base and J gave up 0 bases, with 10 bases separating them. The length of the CDR3 is 15 residues. The V gene's germline CDR1 is SGHTA and CDR2 FQGNSA. The CDR3 DNA reads TGTGCCAGCAGCTTAGGTATCGGTGTCTCCTACGAGCAGTACTTC. Translating it yields CASSLGIGVSYEQYF. Based on the CDR3 plus reference TRBV7-2 and TRBJ2-7, the full variable domain is GAGVSQSPSNKVTEKGKDVELRCDPISGHTALYWYRQSLGQGLEFLIYFQGNSAPDKSGLPSDRFSAERTGGSVSTLTIQRTQQEDSAVYLCASSLGIGVSYEQYFGPGTRLTVT.

This clone was detected only a few times. The chain uses TRBV15 and TRBJ1-1, with D possibly TRBD1 on 6 matching bases. CDR1 is LNHNV and CDR2 is YYDKDF in the germline V gene (reference sequence). This CDR3 contains 12 residues. V was shortened by 7 bases and J by 8 bases, with 14 bases between the two germline ends. The CDR3 sequence: CATTGTTGEAFF. The CDR3 DNA is TGTGCCACCACCGGTACAACAGGGGAAGCTTTCTTT.

The CDR3 here is CASSLAPSGGAYNEQFF. DNA for the CDR3: TGCGCCAGCAGCTTGGCGCCTAGCGGGGGGGCGTACAATGAGCAGTTCTTC. V is TRBV5-1 and J is TRBJ2-1; TRBD2 matches 12 bases. Germline assignment: CDR1 SGHRS and CDR2 YFSETQ. V was clipped by 0 bases and J by 4 bases; unmatched bases: 5. CDR3 size: 17 residues. Combining the CDR3 with reference TRBV5-1 and TRBJ2-1 gives the whole variable domain KAGVTQTPRYLIKTRGQQVTLSCSPISGHRSVSWYQQTPGQGLQFLFEYFSETQRNKGNFPGRFSGRQFSNSRSEMNVSTLELGDSALYLCASSLAPSGGAYNEQFFGPGTRLTVL.

The V call is TRBV4-3, the J call TRBJ1-1; no clear D gene. V dropped 4 bases and J dropped 0 bases, with 6 bases sitting between them. Germline CDR1 LGHNA, CDR2 YSLEER. This CDR3 spans 13 amino acids. The CDR3 DNA follows: TGCGCCAGCAGCCGGCAAATGAACACTGAAGCTTTCTTT. Residues: CASSRQMNTEAFF.

This chain uses TRBV5-1 with TRBJ2-1; D may be TRBD2 (6 bases). The CDR3 runs 12 residues. The V end was cut by 0 bases, the J end by 9 bases, with 7 bases between. Germline CDR1 is SGHRS and CDR2 is YFSETQ. In nucleotides, the CDR3 is TGCGCCAGCAGCTTGGCCGGGGGTGAGCAGTTCTTC. It specifies CASSLAGGEQFF.

A note on this clone: Other DNA variants within this sample encode the same CDR3. This rearrangement joins TRBV14 to TRBJ2-3; 9 nucleotides line up with TRBD1. With V trimmed by 4 bases and J by 3 bases, 2 bases remained unmatched. Germline-derived CDR1 and CDR2 are SGHDN and FVKESK. The CDR3 is 14 residues long. The CDR3 region has the DNA TGTGCCAGCAGCCGGGACAGGGCGACAGATACGCAGTATTTT. Amino acids: CASSRDRATDTQYF.

The chain joins TRBV10-1 to TRBJ2-7, with a weak D call TRBD2 (6 bases). Trimming took 3 bases from V and 3 from J, leaving 6 bases between them. The CDR3 consists of 12 residues. From germline, CDR1 is WNHNN and CDR2 SYGVQD (reference sequence). CDR3 bases: TGCGCCAGCAGTGACGGGGGCTACGAGCAGTACTTC. This translates into CASSDGGYEQYF.

This clone came up once. The chain recombines TRBV4-3 with TRBJ1-6; D is unclear. The germline V gene has CDR1 LGHNA and CDR2 YSLEER. The CDR3 spans 16 residues. V gave up 4 bases and J gave up 0 bases, with 10 bases separating them. The CDR3 nucleotides are TGCGCCAGCAGCCTAGAAAGTAGCTCCTATAATTCACCCCTCCACTTT. It specifies CASSLESSSYNSPLHF.

The chain is built from TRBV7-6 and TRBJ1-5, with no clear D. The CDR3 has 14 residues. Germline V lookup: CDR1 SGHVS, CDR2 FNYEAQ. The V end was cut by 2 bases, the J end by 2 bases, with 7 bases between. Written as DNA, the CDR3 is TGTGCCAGCAGCTTAAACACAGGCAATCAGCCCCAGCATTTT. Protein product: CASSLNTGNQPQHF.

V and J are TRBV18 and TRBJ2-2; 8 bases line up with TRBD1. Unmatched junction bases numbered 4, after V lost 3 bases and J lost 1 base. The germline gives CDR1 KGHSH, CDR2 LQKENI. This CDR3 has 16 amino acids. The CDR3 DNA sequence: TGTGCCAGCTCACCCGGACAGGGAGGGAACACCGGGGAGCTGTTTTTT. Translation: CASSPGQGGNTGELFF.

This sequence joins TRBV5-4 and TRBJ2-2; 12 nucleotides agree with TRBD2. The CDR3 length is 15 residues. Germline values: CDR1 SGHNT, CDR2 YYREEE (reference sequence). J lost 9 bases, V lost 0 bases, and 3 bases had no gene match. CDR3 sequence (DNA): TGTGCCAGCAGCTTGGGACTAGCGGGGGAGAGGGAGCTGTTTTTT. This encodes CASSLGLAGERELFF.

The genes are TRBV2 and TRBJ2-2, with a possible D match to TRBD2 (5 bases). The CDR3 spans 14 residues. Per the germline V gene, CDR1 is SNHLY and CDR2 is FYNNEI. V dropped 4 bases and J dropped 7 bases, with 13 bases sitting between them. Written as DNA, the CDR3 is TGTGCCAGCAGTGCCACTAGTTTCGGCGGGGAGCTGTTTTTT. Amino acids: CASSATSFGGELFF.

J is TRBJ1-3 and V is TRBV7-9; D possibly corresponds to TRBD1 (6 bases). With 1 base removed from V and 4 bases from J, the gap between germline ends came to 20 bases. CDR1 and CDR2 (germline): SEHNR, FQNEAQ (reference sequence). This CDR3 has 18 amino acids. CDR3 nucleotide sequence: TGTGCCAGCAGCTTAGGGGAGGGGGGGGGCGCGATCGGAAACACCATATATTTT. As protein: CASSLGEGGGAIGNTIYF. Together with reference TRBV7-9 and TRBJ1-3, the CDR3 gives the full variable domain: DTGVSQNPRHKITKRGQNVTFRCDPISEHNRLYWYRQTLGQGPEFLTYFQNEAQLEKSRLLSDRFSAERPKGSFSTLEIQRTEQGDSAMYLCASSLGEGGGAIGNTIYFGEGSWLTVV.

This clone has only one observation. CDR3 nucleotides: TGTGCCAGCAGCCAATGGGGCACCTACGAGCAGTACTTC. This sequence encodes CASSQWGTYEQYF. This chain uses TRBV14 with TRBJ2-7; tentatively, D is TRBD1 (5 bases). CDR1 and CDR2 (germline): SGHDN, FVKESK. Trimming removed 2 bases at V and 2 bases at J, with 7 bases between. CDR3 length equals 13 residues.

The rearrangement uses TRBV19 and TRBJ2-2, with D perhaps matching TRBD2 (5 bases). Trimming stripped 10 bases from V and 3 bases from J, with 15 bases between. Germline V gives CDR1 LNHDA, CDR2 SQIVND (reference sequence). This CDR3 is built from 14 residues. Here the CDR3 DNA reads TGTGCCACCCTTCAAACCGGGGACACCGGGGAGCTGTTTTTT. Translated, it gives CATLQTGDTGELFF.

This clone was detected only a few times. J is TRBJ1-5 and V is TRBV6-1; the match to TRBD1 covers 9 bases. The junction had 10 bases not matched to a gene; V was cut back by 3 bases and J by 7 bases. The CDR3 spans 16 residues. Germline V CDR1 and CDR2: MNHNS, SASEGT. The CDR3 region is CASSEAGGQGWQPQHF. The CDR3 nucleotides read TGTGCCAGCAGTGAGGCGGGGGGACAGGGATGGCAGCCCCAGCATTTT.

V and J are TRBV5-8 and TRBJ2-1, with TRBD2 matching 9 bases. The CDR3 loop spans 15 amino acids. After removal of 6 bases from V and 10 bases from J, the junction contained 14 bases not matched to a gene. Germline assignment: CDR1 SGHTS and CDR2 YDEGEE. The CDR3 region is CASNHRRRGGAEQFF. The CDR3 coding sequence is TGTGCCAGCAACCATCGCCGGCGGGGGGGCGCAGAGCAGTTCTTC.

The chain employs TRBV2 and TRBJ1-1; 7 nucleotides line up with TRBD1. The CDR3 is 13 amino acids. J was trimmed by 2 bases and V by 6 bases; bases with no gene match: 3. Germline assignment: CDR1 SNHLY and CDR2 FYNNEI. The CDR3 loop is CASSRGSNTEAFF. The DNA for the CDR3 is TGTGCCAGCAGCAGGGGGAGCAACACTGAAGCTTTCTTT. Full variable domain (missing parts from reference TRBV2 and TRBJ1-1): EPEVTQTPSHQVTQMGQEVILRCVPISNHLYFYWYRQILGQKVEFLVSFYNNEISEKSEIFDDQFSVERPDGSNFTLKIRSTKLEDSAMYFCASSRGSNTEAFFGQGTRLTVV.

In DNA, the CDR3 is TGTGCCAGCAGTTCGAACCGGGACAGATACAATCAGCCCCAGCATTTT. It encodes CASSSNRDRYNQPQHF. The rearrangement links TRBV6-5 to TRBJ1-5, with 7 nucleotides matching TRBD1. V gave up 4 bases and J gave up 3 bases; unmatched junction bases: 9. The germline CDR1 and CDR2 sequences are MNHEY and SVGAGI. This CDR3 spans 16 amino acids.